This is a list of T cell receptor beta chains from one sample in a study of CD8 T cells in Susac syndrome. TCRdb redid the calling of the immunoSEQ multiplex PCR reads with MiXCR, one entry per CDR3 protein. This sample has about 100,000 distinct CDR3 sequences, with 95% found just once. The sequenced sample was CD8+ T cells from PBMCs. These receptors all come from a human donor with Susac syndrome. Each CDR3 is given with its conserved first and last residue. A D gene is named only where the DNA matches it firmly. A clone size is listed for some rows: how often the clone was seen (once, few, many), or a class if it is expanded.

V gene,J gene,clone size,D gene,CDR3 DNA,CDR3 protein
TRBV27,TRBJ1-5,NA,NA,TGTGCCAGCAGTTTAATGCAGGGCGTTCAGCCCCAGCATTTT,CASSLMQGVQPQHF
TRBV5-1,TRBJ2-7,NA,TRBD1,TGCGCCAGCAGCCCCGGGACAGCCTCCTACGAGCAGTACTTC,CASSPGTASYEQYF
TRBV3-1,TRBJ1-5,NA,NA,TGTGCCAGCAGCTTGGGACTATTCTCGGGTCAGCCCCAGCATTTT,CASSLGLFSGQPQHF
TRBV28,TRBJ2-3,NA,NA,TGTGCCAGCAAGAGCACAGGGACCACAGATACGCAGTATTTT,CASKSTGTTDTQYF
TRBV6-4,TRBJ2-3,NA,TRBD2,TGTGCCAGCAGTGAATTTAGCGGGGGGGGCACAGATACGCAGTATTTT,CASSEFSGGGTDTQYF
TRBV9,TRBJ1-1,NA,NA,TGTGCCAGCAGCGAACAGGGTAGCACTGAAGCTTTCTTT,CASSEQGSTEAFF
TRBV29-1,TRBJ2-7,once,TRBD2,TGCAGCGCACGGGGGGTGGCAGGGAAGGACGAGCAGTACTTC,CSARGVAGKDEQYF
TRBV6-4,TRBJ2-3,NA,TRBD2,TGTGCCAGCAGTGAGGGAAGCGGGGGCACAGATACGCAGTATTTT,CASSEGSGGTDTQYF
TRBV5-1,TRBJ1-1,NA,NA,TGCGCCAGCAGCTTGTGGGAACGGGACACTGAAGCTTTCTTT,CASSLWERDTEAFF
TRBV14,TRBJ1-2,NA,NA,TGTGCCAGCAGCCAAGACCAAACCGGGGGCTATGGCTACACCTTC,CASSQDQTGGYGYTF
TRBV29-1,TRBJ2-7,NA,TRBD2,TGCAGCGTCGCCGGGACTAGCGGGCCCACCTACGAGCAGTACTTC,CSVAGTSGPTYEQYF
TRBV29-1,TRBJ1-2,NA,NA,TGCAGCGTTGTTTTCCGGGCCACGTCGGGGGGCTACACCTTC,CSVVFRATSGGYTF
TRBV6-4,TRBJ2-3,NA,NA,TGTGCCAGCAGTGACTCGAGGGAAGATACGCAGTATTTT,CASSDSREDTQYF
TRBV7-2,TRBJ2-7,once,TRBD1,TGTGCCAGCAGTCATCACAGGGGCCTCGCCTACGAGCAGTACTTC,CASSHHRGLAYEQYF
TRBV27,TRBJ1-1,NA,TRBD1,TGTGCCAGCAGTTTATTGGCAGGGGGGATCACTGAAGCTTTCTTT,CASSLLAGGITEAFF
TRBV25-1,TRBJ1-2,NA,NA,TGTGCCAGCAGTCGGGGATATGGCTACACCTTC,CASSRGYGYTF